This T cell receptor (beta chain) was profiled in a study of T cell responses to AZD1222 COVID-19 vaccine. Study-wide results and limits: Baseline seropositivity occurred in only six or seven AZD1222 recipients. Spike was spanned by vaccine-associated CD4 TCRs, with dominance at 160-218 and 743-854. Repertoire sampling happened only post peak T cell response. Donors skewed white British and female; clonal diversity was possibly underestimated.

In germline, CDR1 is SGHNT, CDR2 YENEEA. The CDR3 length is 13 residues. V lost 3 bases, J lost 5 bases, and 9 bases lay in between. Regarding this clone: Antigen: not known.

Assay used: immunoSEQ multiplex PCR; TCRdb lists only in-frame clones, some missing. The sample lists more than 85,000 clones; more than 75% were seen once. The sample was peripheral blood, taken on day 0 of AZD1222 vaccination. The sequence came from an adult in good health. This chain links TRBV11-3 with TRBJ2-3; no firm D call. DNA for the CDR3: TGTGCCAGCAGCTTGAATGTCGAAGATACGCAGTATTTT. It encodes CASSLNVEDTQYF.